The clone carrying this TCR beta chain was counted once. This CDR3 spans 18 amino acids. The germline gives CDR1 LNHDA, CDR2 SQIVND (reference sequence). V shed 3 bases, J shed 0 bases, and the junction held 9 bases outside the gene matches. Cohort assignment relied on participant-reported clinical history. The data were produced by immunoSEQ multiplex PCR, yet TCRdb's version contains in-frame clones alone and is incomplete. The sample shows roughly 220,000 clones, around 87% of them seen only once. The record originates from a study of blood T cell repertoires in COVID-19. In the study overall: The United States, Italy and Spain were the sources of the acute and convalescent COVID-19 samples. T cells, B-cell-depleted T cells, or PBMCs supplied cDNA or gDNA.

Sequenced material: PBMCs or T cells enriched from blood (not recorded which). The chain uses TRBV19 and TRBJ1-5, with 9 bases aligning to TRBD1. The source is a woman under 30 in a cohort exposed to, infected with or recovered from COVID-19 (not recorded which). The CDR3 here is CASSIWTGDGGSNQPQHF. In DNA form, the CDR3 reads TGTGCCAGTAGTATCTGGACAGGGGACGGGGGTAGCAATCAGCCCCAGCATTTT.